This T cell receptor beta chain was profiled in a study of blood T cell repertoires in COVID-19. Study details: Samples came from the United States, Italy and Spain, spanning acute and convalescent COVID-19. The analysed material was cDNA or gDNA that came from T cells, B-cell-depleted T cells, or PBMCs.

The CDR3 is 15 amino acids. Germline loops: CDR1 SGDLS, CDR2 YYNGEE. V was clipped by 3 bases and J by 3 bases, with 16 bases between them. Study members were between about 18 and 100 years old and lived in 20 to 25 US regions. The study assigned cohorts using participant-reported clinical history. TCRdb keeps only in-frame clones here, not all; method: immunoSEQ multiplex PCR. Of 350,000 or so clones in the sample, 80% to 90% were seen once. This chain uses TRBV9 with TRBJ2-7; D is possibly TRBD1 (6 bases). The sample comprised PBMCs or T cells enriched from blood (not recorded which). The sequence was collected from a woman aged 40-49 years with acute COVID-19. Written as DNA, the CDR3 is TGTGCCAGCAGCGCCCGGACAGCCCCTGTCTACGAGCAGTACTTC. Translated: CASSARTAPVYEQYF.